This T cell receptor beta chain was captured by sequencing in a study of blood T cell repertoires in COVID-19. The wider study: Researchers got acute and convalescent COVID-19 samples from the United States, Italy and Spain. In each case, the material was cDNA or gDNA derived from T cells, B-cell-depleted T cells, or PBMCs.

Trimming at V came to 3 bases and at J to 7 bases, leaving 7 bases not matched to a gene. The CDR3 runs 15 residues. CDR1 is SGHTA, CDR2 FQGNSA, per germline. Authors' analysis steps: Amplifying reference gene primers gave estimates of nucleated cell counts. Assay: immunoSEQ multiplex PCR; the TCRdb copy retains only in-frame clones and omits some. V, J and clone size derive from that table, while D and trimming were established from the DNA sequence. In the table there are tens of thousands of clones, roughly 87% of which are singletons. The sequencing input was peripheral blood. This chain uses TRBV7-2 with TRBJ2-1, with 9 bases fitting TRBD2. This TCR was sampled from a man between 35 and 55 years old with COVID-19, enrolled during active disease. The CDR3 loop is CASSFYSGSTNEQFF. The CDR3 DNA reads TGTGCCAGCAGCTTTTATAGCGGGAGTACAAATGAGCAGTTCTTC.